This entry describes one TCR beta chain. Its target is not known. There are 11 residues in the CDR3. V lost 6 bases, J lost 3 bases, and 2 bases lay in between. Germline V gives CDR1 MDHEN, CDR2 SYDVKM. Clones were sequenced by immunoSEQ multiplex PCR, and TCRdb holds only the in-frame ones, with some missing. The sample lists some 140,000 clones; 89% were seen once. The sample comes from a study of T cells in localized non-small cell lung cancer. Study outcomes and limitations: Longer overall survival was seen with higher T cell density measured in blood. Adjacent uninvolved lung had the highest clonality, suggesting focused antigen responses. Appearances in adjacent lung were noted for a median roughly 50 of the top 100 tumor clones.

The chain links TRBV28 to TRBJ2-2; no firm D call. The clonotype originates from a female donor of 60 years or more with stage I lung adenocarcinoma. The source was peripheral blood, collected before any cancer treatment. CDR3 amino acids: CASRYTGELFF. CDR3 nucleotide sequence: TGTGCCAGCAGATACACCGGGGAGCTGTTTTTT.